The clone carrying this TCR beta chain was found a few times. What it binds is not known. These data belong to a study of cytomegalovirus exposure and HLA in healthy donors. Study conclusions and caveats: Cytomegalovirus association was assigned to 170 or so TCR beta chains. In a later analysis, TCR beta V- and J-gene trimming showed a link to a missense DCLRE1C variant. Specificity of a few CMV-associated chains for CMV antigens was verified in vitro.

A multiplex PCR was run with 60 Vbeta primers and 13 Jbeta primers. Clones were read by immunoSEQ multiplex PCR, and TCRdb kept only the in-frame ones, dropping some. The sample lists under 200,000 clones; approximately 65% were seen once. This CDR3 is 17 amino acids long. The trim removed 5 bases at V and 0 bases at J, leaving 4 bases unmatched. Germline V lookup: CDR1 SEHNR, CDR2 FQNEAQ (reference sequence). The sequencing sample was made of PBMCs. The TCR comes from a man aged 40-50 years in good health and CMV-seronegative. The V gene is TRBV7-9, the J gene TRBJ2-3; 14 bases match TRBD2. The CDR3 protein is CASSPWTSGRSTDTQYF. CDR3 coding DNA: TGTGCCAGCAGCCCTTGGACTAGCGGGAGGAGCACAGATACGCAGTATTTT. The full variable domain, its missing parts supplied by reference TRBV7-9 and TRBJ2-3, is DTGVSQNPRHKITKRGQNVTFRCDPISEHNRLYWYRQTLGQGPEFLTYFQNEAQLEKSRLLSDRFSAERPKGSFSTLEIQRTEQGDSAMYLCASSPWTSGRSTDTQYFGPGTRLTVL.